The source of this T cell receptor (beta chain) is a study of cytomegalovirus exposure and HLA in healthy donors. In the study overall: The 90 to 150 validation repertoires used the same platform as the 550 to 750 first-cohort repertoires, a later analysis reported. Study-level results: Specificity for CMV antigens was confirmed in vitro for a few of the CMV-associated chains. For most TCR sequences rarity was the rule, although some public TCRs occurred in many donors.

Produced via immunoSEQ multiplex PCR; TCRdb's table is partial and in-frame only. The table shows over 55,000 clones, with 90% occurring only once. Details on this clone: No antigen is known for it.

The CDR3 length is 15 residues. The J gene is TRBJ1-4, the V gene TRBV21-1. TRBV21-1 is shown as a pseudogene. The sequencing input was PBMCs. This TCR was recovered from a man younger than 35 in good health and CMV-seronegative. Written as DNA, the CDR3 is TGTGCCAGAGACATCCGCGGGCCCACTAATGAAAAACTGTTTTTT. It specifies CARDIRGPTNEKLFF.